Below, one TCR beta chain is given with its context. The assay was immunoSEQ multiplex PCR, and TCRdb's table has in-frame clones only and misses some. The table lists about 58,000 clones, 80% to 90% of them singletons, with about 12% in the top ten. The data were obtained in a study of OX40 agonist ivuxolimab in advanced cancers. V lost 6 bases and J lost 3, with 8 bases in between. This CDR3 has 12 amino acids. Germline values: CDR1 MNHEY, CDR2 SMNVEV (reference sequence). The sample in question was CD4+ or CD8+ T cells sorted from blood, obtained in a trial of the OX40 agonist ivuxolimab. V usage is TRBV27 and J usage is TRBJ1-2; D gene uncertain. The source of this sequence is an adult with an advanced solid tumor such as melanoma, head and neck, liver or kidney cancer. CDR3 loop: CASSGSYYGYTF. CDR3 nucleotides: TGTGCCAGCAGCGGGAGTTACTATGGCTACACCTTC.